The next 26 T cell receptor beta chains were all read from a single sample in a study of blood T cell repertoires in COVID-19. Clones were sequenced by immunoSEQ multiplex PCR, and TCRdb holds only the in-frame ones, with some missing. The data show hundreds of thousands of clones, about 90% seen once. Sample: peripheral blood. All receptors come from a woman aged 25 to 39 with COVID-19, enrolled during active disease.

V gene TRBV27 combines with J gene TRBJ2-7; 11 bases fit TRBD1. Germline V CDR1 and CDR2: MNHEY, SMNVEV (reference sequence). The CDR3 has 15 residues. J gave up 4 bases and V 1 base, and 3 bases lay outside the gene matches. The CDR3 here is CASSLWTGGRYEQYF. As DNA, the CDR3 is TGTGCCAGCAGTTTATGGACAGGGGGCAGATACGAGCAGTACTTC.

The chain combines TRBV11-2 with TRBJ2-3; the match to TRBD2 covers 9 bases. The CDR3 runs to 17 residues. The V segment lost 4 bases and the J segment 1 base; nucleotides outside the gene matches: 9. Per the germline V gene, CDR1 is SGHAT and CDR2 is FQNNGV. The CDR3 DNA follows: TGTGCCAGCAGCTGGGCGGCGGGGGGGCCCCGCACAGATACGCAGTATTTT. Translated: CASSWAAGGPRTDTQYF.

The rearrangement uses TRBV6-5 and TRBJ1-4; D gene uncertain. CDR1 MNHEY and CDR2 SVGAGI come from the germline V gene. V lost 0 bases and J 7 bases, leaving 9 bases between the germline ends. The CDR3 loop spans 14 amino acids. The CDR3 region has the DNA TGTGCCAGCAGTTACTCGAGGGCGGGTGAAAAACTGTTTTTT. It codes for CASSYSRAGEKLFF.

As concerns this clone: Sequence at one end of the junction differs from germline and may be a read error. The chain employs TRBV10-3 and TRBJ2-7, with D possibly matching TRBD2 (6 bases). This CDR3 has 12 amino acids. The germline V gene encodes CDR1 ENHRY and CDR2 SYGVKD. This chain's CDR3 is CAISEGSGWGDF. The CDR3 nucleotides read TGTGCCATCAGTGAAGGGTCAGGCTGGGGGGACTTC.

The chain joins TRBV3-1 (or the pseudogene TRBV3-2) to TRBJ2-5; D unresolved. The germline V gene encodes CDR1 LGHDT and CDR2 YNNKEL (reference sequence). The CDR3 runs to 13 residues. Between the trimmed V and J ends, which lost 4 bases and 4 bases, there was a span of 10 bases. CDR3 in DNA: TGTGCCAGCAGCCTGTACTCGGGAGAGACCCAGTACTTC. Amino acid sequence: CASSLYSGETQYF.

The chain recombines TRBV5-4 with TRBJ1-2; the D gene is possibly TRBD1 (5 bases). Germline V gene sequence: CDR1 SGHNT, CDR2 YYREEE (reference sequence). V lost 3 bases, J lost 6 bases, and 15 bases lay in between. The CDR3 covers 14 residues. CDR3 amino acids: CASSSGRREDGYTF. Written as DNA, the CDR3 is TGTGCCAGCAGCTCTGGACGCAGGGAGGATGGCTACACCTTC. Full variable domain (remainder filled in from reference TRBV5-4 and TRBJ1-2): ETGVTQSPTHLIKTRGQQVTLRCSSQSGHNTVSWYQQALGQGPQFIFQYYREEENGRGNFPPRFSGLQFPNYSSELNVNALELDDSALYLCASSSGRREDGYTFGSGTRLTVV.

The chain's CDR3 is CASSQTGLETQYF. The CDR3 DNA follows: TGTGCCAGCAGCCAGACAGGGTTGGAGACCCAGTACTTC. V usage is TRBV11-3 and J usage is TRBJ2-5; TRBD1 matches at 7 bases. The junction had 5 bases not matched to a gene; V was cut back by 5 bases and J by 5 bases. Germline V gene sequence: CDR1 SGHNT, CDR2 YENEEA. CDR3 size: 13 residues.

V is TRBV13 and J is TRBJ2-7, with D perhaps TRBD1 (7 bases). Germline V gives CDR1 PRHDT, CDR2 FYEKMQ (reference sequence). The CDR3 covers 13 residues. The V end lost 6 bases, the J end lost 3 bases, and 12 bases lay between the germline ends. CDR3 in amino acids: CASSRGTDYEQYF. CDR3 nucleotide sequence: TGTGCCAGCAGTCGCGGGACAGACTACGAGCAGTACTTC.

The chain links TRBV19 to TRBJ1-5; 9 bases line up with TRBD1. The V segment lost 5 bases and the J segment 5 bases; nucleotides outside the gene matches: 7. The germline gives CDR1 LNHDA, CDR2 SQIVND (reference sequence). CDR3 length equals 15 residues. The chain's CDR3 is CASSPRGQGDQPQHF. For the CDR3, the DNA is TGTGCCAGTAGTCCGAGGGGACAGGGCGATCAGCCCCAGCATTTT.

This clone was detected only once. The V and J genes are TRBV19 and TRBJ1-2; D is undetermined. V was clipped by 4 bases and J by 1 base, with 10 bases between them. CDR1 and CDR2 (germline): LNHDA, SQIVND (reference sequence). The CDR3 is 14 residues long. The CDR3 nucleotides are TGTGCCAGTAGTACCGGAGGATTTAACTATGGCTACACCTTC. Its protein product is CASSTGGFNYGYTF.

This clone was counted a few times. The J gene is TRBJ2-7, the V gene TRBV7-8; weak D call: TRBD2 (6 bases). The germline V gene encodes CDR1 SGHVS and CDR2 FQNEAQ. Trimming removed 2 bases at V and 7 bases at J, with 24 bases between. The CDR3 sequence is 17 residues long. The CDR3 DNA reads as TGTGCCAGCAGCTTAACTTCGGGACTCGACTCAGCCAGAGAGCAGTACTTC. It is translated as CASSLTSGLDSAREQYF.

This rearrangement joins TRBV5-1 to TRBJ1-5; TRBD1 might be the D (6 bases). The CDR3 totals 13 residues. Per germline, CDR1 SGHRS and CDR2 YFSETQ. The V end lost 2 bases, the J end lost 5 bases, and 8 bases lay between the germline ends. DNA for the CDR3: TGCGCCAGCAGCTTAGGGGGGGATCAGCCCCAGCATTTT. Protein: CASSLGGDQPQHF.

The chain has TRBV19 and TRBJ1-4; D is unresolved. The V gene's germline CDR1 is LNHDA and CDR2 SQIVND (reference sequence). V was shortened by 1 base and J by 7 bases, with 16 bases between the two germline ends. The CDR3 has 16 residues. CDR3 sequence reads: CASSIVKPGGGEKLFF. CDR3 coding DNA: TGTGCCAGTAGTATAGTCAAGCCAGGAGGAGGTGAAAAACTGTTTTTT.

The rearrangement joins TRBV9 to TRBJ2-7, with 10 bases lining up with TRBD2. The junction had 4 bases not matched to a gene; V was cut back by 3 bases and J by 1 base. The CDR3 loop spans 15 amino acids. Germline V gene lookup returns CDR1 SGDLS and CDR2 YYNGEE. The CDR3 reads CASSDERGGSYEQYF. In nucleotides, the CDR3 is TGTGCCAGCAGCGATGAGCGGGGGGGTTCCTACGAGCAGTACTTC.

CDR3 coding DNA: TGCGCCAGCAGCCAAGCGGCAGAGAGGAGGGCCGGCGGCTACACCTTC. Protein product: CASSQAAERRAGGYTF. The chain couples TRBV4-3 to TRBJ1-2, with D unclear. CDR3 length: 16 residues. Trimming stripped 1 base from V and 8 bases from J, with 20 bases between. In germline, CDR1 is LGHNA, CDR2 YSLEER.

The rearrangement links TRBV27 to TRBJ2-3; 7 nucleotides line up with TRBD1. The CDR3 is 17 residues long. Germline CDR1 MNHEY, CDR2 SMNVEV (reference sequence). Trimming removed 5 bases from V and 0 bases from J; junction bases left unmatched: 11. CDR3 protein: CASSLRTGLASTDTQYF. The CDR3 DNA sequence: TGTGCCAGCAGTCTCCGGACAGGACTCGCTAGCACAGATACGCAGTATTTT.

This clone came up a few times. This rearrangement joins TRBV30 to TRBJ1-3; 8 nucleotides match TRBD1. This CDR3 contains 17 residues. Germline values: CDR1 GTSNPN, CDR2 SVGIG (reference sequence). V lost 0 bases and J lost 0; bases outside the gene matches: 7. The CDR3 coding sequence is TGTGCCTGGAGTGTATTGGGGACAGGCTTCTCTGGAAACACCATATATTTT. Its translation: CAWSVLGTGFSGNTIYF. Variable domain in full (rest from reference TRBV30 and TRBJ1-3): SQTIHQWPATLVQPVGSPLSLECTVEGTSNPNLYWYRQAAGRGLQLLFYSVGIGQISSEVPQNLSASRPQDRQFILSSKKLLLSDSGFYLCAWSVLGTGFSGNTIYFGEGSWLTVV.

This chain connects TRBV5-1 to TRBJ2-3, with a tentative D call TRBD1 (7 bases). Germline V CDR1 and CDR2: SGHRS, YFSETQ. The CDR3 has 15 amino acids. V was shortened by 0 bases and J by 4 bases, with 12 bases between the two germline ends. Here the CDR3 reads CASSLAQGEADTQYF. The CDR3 DNA is TGCGCCAGCAGCTTGGCGCAGGGGGAGGCAGATACGCAGTATTTT.

The V call is TRBV3-1 (or the pseudogene TRBV3-2), the J call TRBJ2-2; the match to TRBD2 covers 12 bases. CDR3 length equals 15 residues. Looked up from germline, CDR1 is LGHDT and CDR2 is YNNKEL (reference sequence). V dropped 5 bases and J dropped 8; count of bases not matched to a gene: 6. The CDR3 DNA follows: TGTGCCAGCAGCTCTCTAGCGGGGGGGCCTGGGGAGCTGTTTTTT. Translation: CASSSLAGGPGELFF.

CDR3 sequence (DNA): TGCAGCGTTAGGGAGTGGTTGATCGATGAGCAGTTCTTC. Translated, it gives CSVREWLIDEQFF. The chain combines TRBV29-1 with TRBJ2-1; maybe TRBD2 (5 bases). Trimming removed 5 bases from V and 8 bases from J, with 16 bases in between. CDR1 is SQVTM and CDR2 is ANQGSEA in the germline V gene. This CDR3 is 13 amino acids long.

The rearrangement links TRBV4-3 to TRBJ1-6; 7 positions match TRBD1. This CDR3 is built from 15 residues. V was pared by 4 bases and J by 6 bases, with 6 bases of the junction left unmatched. Germline-derived CDR1 and CDR2 are LGHNA and YSLEER. The chain's CDR3 is CASSLTGQPNSPLHF. CDR3 sequence (DNA): TGCGCCAGCAGCCTGACGGGACAGCCTAATTCACCCCTCCACTTT.

CDR3 DNA sequence: TGTGCCAGCAGTGTACTAGTGTCGGAGACCCAGTACTTC. This codes for CASSVLVSETQYF. This sequence joins TRBV28 and TRBJ2-5; D perhaps matches TRBD2 (5 bases). The CDR3 covers 13 residues. The germline V gene encodes CDR1 MDHEN and CDR2 SYDVKM. Trimming removed 5 bases from V and 5 bases from J, with 12 bases in between.

The chain recombines TRBV19 with TRBJ1-2; 11 bases match TRBD1. Germline CDR1 is LNHDA and CDR2 is SQIVND (reference sequence). V dropped 6 bases and J dropped 4; count of bases not matched to a gene: 13. The CDR3 has 17 amino acids. CDR3 protein: CASRRPGQGDGGYGYTF. The CDR3 DNA follows: TGTGCCAGTAGGAGACCGGGACAGGGGGACGGGGGCTATGGCTACACCTTC.

The rearrangement joins TRBV6-2 or TRBV6-3 to TRBJ1-1, with D uncertain. The CDR3 has 14 residues. The germline V gene has CDR1 MNHEY and CDR2 SVGEGT. V was pared by 5 bases and J by 7 bases, with 17 bases between. CDR3 DNA: TGTGCCAGCAGTGTAGTGGGAAATGGAGGTGAAGCTTTCTTT. Its protein product is CASSVVGNGGEAFF.

The chain combines TRBV18 with TRBJ1-2; no clear D. V was clipped by 2 bases and J by 4 bases, with 17 bases between them. Germline V lookup: CDR1 KGHSH, CDR2 LQKENI. The CDR3 covers 16 residues. This CDR3 reads CASSPRSLGGGYGYTF. CDR3 coding DNA: TGTGCCAGCTCACCAAGGTCTCTCGGAGGCGGCTATGGCTACACCTTC.

The gene calls are TRBV6-2 or TRBV6-3 and TRBJ2-7; D is unresolved. Deletions cut 0 bases from V and 0 bases from J, with 12 bases between. The germline CDR1 and CDR2 sequences are MNHEY and SVGEGT. This CDR3 spans 16 amino acids. As DNA, the CDR3 is TGTGCCAGCAGTTACTCGCCGGAACCGGGCTCCTACGAGCAGTACGTC. Its protein is CASSYSPEPGSYEQYV.